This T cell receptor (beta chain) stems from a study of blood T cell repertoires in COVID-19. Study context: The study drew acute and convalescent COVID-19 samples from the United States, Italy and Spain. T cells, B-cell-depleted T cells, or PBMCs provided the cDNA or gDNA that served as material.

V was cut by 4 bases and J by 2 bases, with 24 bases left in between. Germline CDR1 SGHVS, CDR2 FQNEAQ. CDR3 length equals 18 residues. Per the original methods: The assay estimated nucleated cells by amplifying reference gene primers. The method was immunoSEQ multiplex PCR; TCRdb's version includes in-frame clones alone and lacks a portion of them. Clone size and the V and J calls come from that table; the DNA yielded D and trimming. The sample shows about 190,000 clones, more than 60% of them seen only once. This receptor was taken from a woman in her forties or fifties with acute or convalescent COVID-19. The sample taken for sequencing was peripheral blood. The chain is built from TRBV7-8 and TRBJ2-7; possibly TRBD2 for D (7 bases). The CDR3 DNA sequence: TGTGCCAGCAGCTACACTTCGGGGGGCCAGGCCTATACCTACGAGCAGTACTTC. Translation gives CASSYTSGGQAYTYEQYF.